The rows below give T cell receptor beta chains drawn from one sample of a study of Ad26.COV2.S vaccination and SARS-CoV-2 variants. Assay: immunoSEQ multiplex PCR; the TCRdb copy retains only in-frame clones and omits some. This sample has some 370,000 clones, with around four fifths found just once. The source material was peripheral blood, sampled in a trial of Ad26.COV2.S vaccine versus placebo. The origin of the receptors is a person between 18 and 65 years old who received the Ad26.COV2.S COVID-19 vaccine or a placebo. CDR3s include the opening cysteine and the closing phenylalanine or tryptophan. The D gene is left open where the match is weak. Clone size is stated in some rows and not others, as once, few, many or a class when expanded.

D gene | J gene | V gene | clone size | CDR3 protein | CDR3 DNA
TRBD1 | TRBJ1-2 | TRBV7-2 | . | CASSSAGQGRYGYTF | TGTGCCAGCAGCTCGGCCGGACAGGGACGCTATGGCTACACCTTC
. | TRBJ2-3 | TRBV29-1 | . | CSSEGLSGSTDTQYF | TGCAGCTCTGAAGGACTGAGCGGGAGCACAGATACGCAGTATTTT
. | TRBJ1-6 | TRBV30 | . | CAWSVRSRQGPSPLHF | TGTGCCTGGAGTGTACGATCCCGGCAGGGCCCCTCACCCCTCCACTTT
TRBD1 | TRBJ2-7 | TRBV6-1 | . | CASSERDRGFTTAYEQYF | TGTGCCAGCAGTGAACGAGACAGGGGGTTCACCACTGCCTACGAGCAGTACTTC
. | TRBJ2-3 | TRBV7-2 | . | CASSLYAIPTSTDTQYF | TGTGCCAGCAGCTTGTACGCTATCCCAACTAGCACAGATACGCAGTATTTT
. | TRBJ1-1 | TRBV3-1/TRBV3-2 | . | CASSQGRGAEAFF | TGTGCCAGCAGCCAAGGCCGGGGAGCTGAAGCTTTCTTT
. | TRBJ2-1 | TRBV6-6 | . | CASSPRPGKAYNEQFF | TGTGCCAGCAGTCCCCGCCCGGGGAAGGCCTACAATGAGCAGTTCTTC
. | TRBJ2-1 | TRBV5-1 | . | CASSLAAGSEQFF | TGCGCCAGCAGCTTGGCCGCGGGAAGTGAGCAGTTCTTC
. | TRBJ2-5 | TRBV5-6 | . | CASSKTGAYVKETQYF | TGTGCCAGCAGCAAGACGGGGGCGTACGTAAAGGAGACCCAGTACTTC
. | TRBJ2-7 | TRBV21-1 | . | CASSIEFRDRGSYEQYF | TGTGCCAGCAGCATCGAATTCCGGGACAGGGGTTCCTACGAGCAGTACTTC
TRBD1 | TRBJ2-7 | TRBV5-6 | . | CASSLGDSPHEQYF | TGTGCCAGCAGCTTGGGGGACAGCCCCCACGAGCAGTACTTC
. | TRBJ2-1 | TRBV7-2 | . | CASSLWGHEQFF | TGTGCCAGCAGTTTATGGGGTCATGAGCAGTTCTTC
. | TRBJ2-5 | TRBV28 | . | CASSFVRTREETQYF | TGTGCCAGCAGTTTTGTAAGGACACGGGAAGAGACCCAGTACTTC
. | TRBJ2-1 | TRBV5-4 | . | CASSSYNEQFF | TGTGCCAGCAGCTCTTACAATGAGCAGTTCTTC
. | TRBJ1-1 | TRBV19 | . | CASSMTAYTEAFF | TGTGCCAGTAGTATGACAGCCTACACTGAAGCTTTCTTT
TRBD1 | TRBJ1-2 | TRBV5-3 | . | CASPRTGRIYGYTF | TGTGCCAGCCCCCGGACAGGGAGAATATATGGCTACACCTTC
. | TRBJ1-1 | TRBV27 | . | CASNSGLTGDTEAFF | TGTGCCAGCAACTCCGGGTTAACCGGGGACACTGAAGCTTTCTTT
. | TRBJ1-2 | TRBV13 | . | CASSLPGADYGYTF | TGTGCCAGCAGCTTACCAGGGGCGGACTATGGCTACACCTTC
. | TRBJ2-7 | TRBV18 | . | CASSPSSGGSEHEQYF | TGTGCCAGCTCACCATCTTCGGGGGGCTCGGAGCACGAGCAGTACTTC
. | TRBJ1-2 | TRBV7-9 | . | CASKPEIAGTLNYGYTF | TGTGCCAGCAAACCTGAAATCGCCGGGACACTGAACTATGGCTACACCTTC
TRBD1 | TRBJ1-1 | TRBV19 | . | CASRDRVVSTEAFF | TGTGCCAGCCGGGACAGGGTCGTAAGCACTGAAGCTTTCTTT
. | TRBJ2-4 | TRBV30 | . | CAWIAASGGKNIQYF | TGTGCCTGGATAGCTGCGAGTGGTGGCAAAAACATTCAGTACTTC
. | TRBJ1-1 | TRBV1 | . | CTSSQVSGAKEAFF | TGCACCAGCAGCCAAGTGTCTGGGGCGAAGGAAGCTTTCTTT
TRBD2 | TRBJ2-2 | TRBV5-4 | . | CASSSGLAQNTGELFF | TGTGCCAGCAGCTCCGGACTAGCCCAGAACACCGGGGAGCTGTTTTTT
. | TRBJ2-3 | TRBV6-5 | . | CASAIPGTDTQYF | TGTGCCAGCGCTATCCCCGGCACAGATACGCAGTATTTT
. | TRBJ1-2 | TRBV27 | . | CASSLGWRGPYGYTF | TGTGCCAGCAGTTTAGGGTGGCGGGGACCCTATGGCTACACCTTC
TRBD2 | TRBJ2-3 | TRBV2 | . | CASSESGLAYRDTQYF | TGTGCCAGCAGTGAGTCGGGACTAGCGTACCGAGATACGCAGTATTTT
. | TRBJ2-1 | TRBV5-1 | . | CASSLGQYNEQFF | TGCGCCAGCAGCTTAGGACAGTACAATGAGCAGTTCTTC
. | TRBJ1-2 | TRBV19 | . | CASSIDREKVGYTF | TGTGCCAGTAGTATAGACAGGGAAAAAGTTGGCTACACCTTC
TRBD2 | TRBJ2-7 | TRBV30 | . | CAWSVTSGRYEQYF | TGTGCCTGGAGTGTAACTAGCGGGCGCTACGAGCAGTACTTC
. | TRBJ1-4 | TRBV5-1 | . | CASSLVGGGKLFF | TGCGCCAGCAGCTTGGTGGGGGGCGGAAAACTGTTTTTT
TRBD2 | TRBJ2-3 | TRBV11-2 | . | CASSFTRGADTQYF | TGTGCCAGCAGCTTTACCCGGGGGGCAGATACGCAGTATTTT
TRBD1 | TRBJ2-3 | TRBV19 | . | CASSRLRGQGTDTQYF | TGTGCCAGTAGTAGACTTAGGGGACAGGGCACAGATACGCAGTATTTT
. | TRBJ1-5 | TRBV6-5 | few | CASTRSDSYNQPQHF | TGTGCCAGCACTAGATCGGACAGTTACAATCAGCCCCAGCATTTT
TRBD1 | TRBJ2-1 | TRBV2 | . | CASSGQGASYNEQFF | TGTGCCAGCAGTGGACAGGGGGCGTCCTACAATGAGCAGTTCTTC
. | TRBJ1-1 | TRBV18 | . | CASLQIGDTEAFF | TGTGCCAGCCTACAAATAGGGGACACTGAAGCTTTCTTT